The rows below give T cell receptor beta chains drawn from one sample of a study of blood T cell repertoires in COVID-19. Method: immunoSEQ multiplex PCR; TCRdb's copy keeps in-frame clones and lacks some. The data contain fewer than 180,000 clones, approximately 80% of them singletons. Specimen: peripheral blood. These receptors came from a man between 65 and 85 years old with acute or convalescent COVID-19. CDR3s include the opening cysteine and the closing phenylalanine or tryptophan. Each record gives: J gene, D gene, CDR3 length, V gene, clone size, CDR3 DNA, CDR3 protein. D genes are given only for firm matches. Clone sizes are given selectively: once, few, many, or a class where the clone is expanded.

j_call: TRBJ2-1
d_call: -
cdr3_length: 16
v_call: TRBV3-1/TRBV3-2
clone_size: -
cdr3_nt: TGTGCCAGCAGCCAAGTCCTCGGGTACTCCTACAATGAGCAGTTCTTC
cdr3_aa: CASSQVLGYSYNEQFF

j_call: TRBJ2-1
d_call: TRBD2
cdr3_length: 15
v_call: TRBV5-1
clone_size: -
cdr3_nt: TGCGCCAGCAGCCTTACCCCGGGAGGACACAATGAGCAGTTCTTC
cdr3_aa: CASSLTPGGHNEQFF

j_call: TRBJ2-7
d_call: -
cdr3_length: 15
v_call: TRBV7-2
clone_size: -
cdr3_nt: TGTGCCAGCAGCCCTGCCGGGACACAAATCTACGAGCAGTACTTC
cdr3_aa: CASSPAGTQIYEQYF

j_call: TRBJ2-7
d_call: TRBD1
cdr3_length: 13
v_call: TRBV6-6
clone_size: -
cdr3_nt: TGTGCCAGCAGTTATGGGACAGGCTACGAGCAGTACTTC
cdr3_aa: CASSYGTGYEQYF

j_call: TRBJ2-7
d_call: -
cdr3_length: 11
v_call: TRBV28
clone_size: -
cdr3_nt: TGTGCCAGCAGTTCCCCTTACGAGCAGTACTTC
cdr3_aa: CASSSPYEQYF

j_call: TRBJ2-2
d_call: TRBD1
cdr3_length: 15
v_call: TRBV6-5
clone_size: -
cdr3_nt: TGTGCCAGCAGGCGTCCGGGACAGGGGTCCGGGGAGCTGTTTTTT
cdr3_aa: CASRRPGQGSGELFF

j_call: TRBJ2-1
d_call: -
cdr3_length: 18
v_call: TRBV11-3
clone_size: -
cdr3_nt: TGTGCCAGCAGCTTAGATCAAGGCGGTTCGAGCTCCTACAATGAGCAGTTCTTC
cdr3_aa: CASSLDQGGSSSYNEQFF

j_call: TRBJ1-1
d_call: TRBD1
cdr3_length: 17
v_call: TRBV2
clone_size: -
cdr3_nt: TGTGCCAGCAGAAGAACCGGGACAGGGACTAAAGGAACTGAAGCTTTCTTT
cdr3_aa: CASRRTGTGTKGTEAFF

j_call: TRBJ1-4
d_call: TRBD1
cdr3_length: 15
v_call: TRBV6-2/TRBV6-3
clone_size: few
cdr3_nt: TGTGCCAGCAGTGCCACAGGGGGGAGGAATGAAAAACTGTTTTTT
cdr3_aa: CASSATGGRNEKLFF

j_call: TRBJ2-2
d_call: TRBD1
cdr3_length: 17
v_call: TRBV28
clone_size: -
cdr3_nt: TGTGCCAGCAGTCCGAGGATCACAGGGGGCAGTACCGGGGAGCTGTTTTTT
cdr3_aa: CASSPRITGGSTGELFF

j_call: TRBJ2-1
d_call: TRBD2
cdr3_length: 14
v_call: TRBV9
clone_size: -
cdr3_nt: TGTGCCAGCAGCGCGGGGAGGGGAGACAATGAGCAGTTCTTC
cdr3_aa: CASSAGRGDNEQFF

j_call: TRBJ1-4
d_call: -
cdr3_length: 15
v_call: TRBV5-1
clone_size: once
cdr3_nt: TGCGCCAGCAGCTTTGAACAGAAAGTAAATGAAAAACTGTTTTTT
cdr3_aa: CASSFEQKVNEKLFF

j_call: TRBJ2-5
d_call: -
cdr3_length: 14
v_call: TRBV2
clone_size: once
cdr3_nt: TGTGCCAGCAGTGGGACAGAACGTTACGGGACCCAGTACTTC
cdr3_aa: CASSGTERYGTQYF

j_call: TRBJ2-1
d_call: -
cdr3_length: 13
v_call: TRBV7-9
clone_size: few
cdr3_nt: TGTGCCAGCAGCTCGAAACCGGGCAATGAGCAGTTCTTC
cdr3_aa: CASSSKPGNEQFF

j_call: TRBJ1-4
d_call: TRBD1
cdr3_length: 15
v_call: TRBV13
clone_size: -
cdr3_nt: TGTGCCAGCAGCCGCCGGGACAGGGGTTATGAAAAACTGTTTTTT
cdr3_aa: CASSRRDRGYEKLFF

j_call: TRBJ2-4
d_call: -
cdr3_length: 17
v_call: TRBV1
clone_size: -
cdr3_nt: TGCACCAGCAGCCGGACTAGCGGGCCTCTAGCCAAAAACATTCAGTACTTC
cdr3_aa: CTSSRTSGPLAKNIQYF

j_call: TRBJ2-1
d_call: TRBD1
cdr3_length: 16
v_call: TRBV7-9
clone_size: -
cdr3_nt: TGTGCCAGCATCCAAGGGACAGGGAGGGATATGGATGAGCAGTTCTTC
cdr3_aa: CASIQGTGRDMDEQFF

j_call: TRBJ1-5
d_call: TRBD1
cdr3_length: 14
v_call: TRBV11-2
clone_size: -
cdr3_nt: TGTGCCAGCAGTCACGACAGGGGCCTTGAGCCCCAGCATTTT
cdr3_aa: CASSHDRGLEPQHF

j_call: TRBJ1-6
d_call: TRBD1
cdr3_length: 14
v_call: TRBV2
clone_size: -
cdr3_nt: TGTGCCAGCAGTGTCGACAGGGGTAATTCACCCCTCCACTTT
cdr3_aa: CASSVDRGNSPLHF

j_call: TRBJ2-3
d_call: -
cdr3_length: 12
v_call: TRBV19
clone_size: -
cdr3_nt: TGTGCCAGTAGCGCGCCGTGGGATACGCAGTATTTT
cdr3_aa: CASSAPWDTQYF